This TCR beta chain was identified in a study of cytomegalovirus exposure and HLA in healthy donors. Vbeta (60) and Jbeta (13) primers were used in the PCR. In the original workflow: Unique TCR beta chains numbered around 80 million in a later analysis, with around 12 million shared. The protocol was immunoSEQ multiplex PCR, while the TCRdb copy is restricted to in-frame clones and leaves out a portion. That table is the source of V, J and clone size, and D and trimming were worked out from the DNA. The data show 200,000 to 250,000 clones, with approximately 79% seen just once and about 1.7% held by the top ten. The CDR3 totals 14 residues. Germline-derived CDR1 and CDR2 are SGHDT and YYEEEE. The V gene lost 0 bases and the J gene lost 1 base, with 7 bases spanning the gap.

Sequenced material: PBMCs. The receptor comes from a man aged 45-65 years in good health and CMV-seronegative. The rearrangement uses TRBV5-6 and TRBJ1-1; maybe TRBD1 (5 bases). DNA for the CDR3: TGTGCCAGCAGCTTGGACAGGACGAACACTGAAGCTTTCTTT. Protein product: CASSLDRTNTEAFF.